The 19 T cell receptor beta chains below all came from one sample that was sequenced in a study of shared clonotypes between healthy human individuals. The table came from immunoSEQ multiplex PCR; TCRdb's copy has only in-frame clones and leaves some out. The repertoire holds millions of clones, with more than 80% as singletons. The sample consisted of naive CD4+ T cells sorted from blood. The sample's subset: CD45RA+ positively selected. The receptors originated from a man aged 18 to 29 in good health.

This chain connects TRBV27 to TRBJ2-5; 8 nucleotides match TRBD1. CDR3 length: 14 amino acids. The junction had 3 bases not matched to a gene; V was cut back by 0 bases and J by 6 bases. The germline V gene has CDR1 MNHEY and CDR2 SMNVEV (reference sequence). The CDR3 sequence: CASSLSQGAKTQYF. CDR3 sequence (DNA): TGTGCCAGCAGTTTATCCCAGGGGGCGAAGACCCAGTACTTC.

To note about this clone: This is likely a read error, given that the CDR3 carries no conserved phenylalanine or tryptophan at its end. V gene TRBV7-9 combines with J gene TRBJ1-1; weak D call: TRBD1 (5 bases). V shed 5 bases and J shed 3 bases, with 16 bases lying between them. Germline values: CDR1 SEHNR, CDR2 FQNEAQ (reference sequence). The CDR3 has 15 residues. CDR3 bases: TGTGCCAGCAGCCAAAGTCGTGGGGGATACACTGAAGCTTTCTCT. It is translated as CASSQSRGGYTEAFS.

The rearrangement joins TRBV27 to TRBJ2-2; D is possibly TRBD2 (5 bases). Looked up from germline, CDR1 is MNHEY and CDR2 is SMNVEV (reference sequence). V shed 0 bases and J shed 0 bases, with 8 bases lying between them. The CDR3 spans 16 residues. The CDR3 reads CASSLSSGANTGELFF. The CDR3 DNA reads as TGTGCCAGCAGTTTATCGAGCGGTGCGAACACCGGGGAGCTGTTTTTT.

The chain employs TRBV4-3 and TRBJ2-1; D might be TRBD1 (5 bases). Trimming left V 4 bases short and J 7 bases short, with 11 bases between. The CDR3 sequence is 13 residues long. Germline CDR1 and CDR2: LGHNA and YSLEER. CDR3 sequence reads: CASSLSGANEQFF. The CDR3 region has the DNA TGCGCCAGCAGCCTAAGTGGGGCGAATGAGCAGTTCTTC.

The chain is built from TRBV18 and TRBJ2-7; TRBD2 matches at 15 bases. J lost 0 bases, V lost 1 base, and 10 bases had no gene match. Germline V CDR1 and CDR2: KGHSH, LQKENI. The CDR3 is 20 residues long. Written as DNA, the CDR3 is TGTGCCAGCTCACCACTTGGGACTAGCGGGAGGAGGAGGGGCTCCTACGAGCAGTACTTC. It translates to CASSPLGTSGRRRGSYEQYF.

The chain carries TRBV10-2 and TRBJ2-7, with 7 bases matching TRBD1. V lost 2 bases and J lost 4; bases outside the gene matches: 11. Germline V CDR1 and CDR2: WSHSY, SAAADI. CDR3 length equals 16 residues. This CDR3 reads CASSEGFRQGEYEQYF. In DNA, the CDR3 is TGCGCCAGCAGTGAGGGGTTTAGACAGGGAGAATACGAGCAGTACTTC.

The rearrangement links TRBV19 to TRBJ2-6; 7 bases agree with TRBD2. The CDR3 has 18 residues. The junction had 12 bases not matched to a gene; V was cut back by 5 bases and J by 2 bases. Germline V gene lookup returns CDR1 LNHDA and CDR2 SQIVND (reference sequence). The CDR3 nucleotides read TGTGCCAGTAGTTCGACTCGGCCGGGGAGGGCTGGGGCCAACGTCCTGACTTTC. Translated: CASSSTRPGRAGANVLTF. Supplemented by reference TRBV19 and TRBJ2-6, the full variable domain reads DGGITQSPKYLFRKEGQNVTLSCEQNLNHDAMYWYRQDPGQGLRLIYYSQIVNDFQKGDIAEGYSVSREKKESFPLTVTSAQKNPTAFYLCASSSTRPGRAGANVLTFGAGSRLTVL.

The chain employs TRBV11-2 and TRBJ2-2; unclear D gene. The CDR3 runs 14 residues. Germline V gene data show CDR1 as SGHAT and CDR2 as FQNNGV. V lost 2 bases and J 6 bases, leaving 10 bases between the germline ends. CDR3 coding DNA: TGTGCCAGCAGCTTATTTGAGCAACCCGGGGAGCTGTTTTTT. It is translated as CASSLFEQPGELFF.

This chain uses TRBV7-4 with TRBJ1-5; D call uncertain. The CDR3 runs 17 residues. Germline V CDR1 and CDR2: SGHVT, SQSDAQ. V gave up 1 base and J gave up 0 bases, with 13 bases separating them. The CDR3: CASSLVVERVSNQPQHF. The CDR3 DNA reads TGTGCCAGCAGCTTAGTAGTAGAAAGGGTTAGCAATCAGCCCCAGCATTTT.

The chain has TRBV10-3 and TRBJ2-3, with D unresolved. V was shortened by 0 bases and J by 0 bases, with 13 bases between the two germline ends. Germline-derived CDR1 and CDR2 are ENHRY and SYGVKD. The CDR3 has 17 residues. In nucleotides, the CDR3 is TGTGCCATCAGTGAGTCGCTGCACATAACTAGCACAGATACGCAGTATTTT. Protein product: CAISESLHITSTDTQYF.

This CDR3 is CAWSLAGGVTGELFF. CDR3 coding DNA: TGTGCCTGGAGTTTGGCAGGGGGTGTGACCGGGGAGCTGTTTTTT. V usage is TRBV30 and J usage is TRBJ2-2, with 7 positions matching TRBD1. Germline values: CDR1 GTSNPN, CDR2 SVGIG (reference sequence). CDR3 length equals 15 residues. V lost 2 bases to trimming and J lost 5 bases; unmatched junction nucleotides: 8. The full variable domain, in which reference TRBV30 and TRBJ2-2 provide the parts outside the CDR3, is SQTIHQWPATLVQPVGSPLSLECTVEGTSNPNLYWYRQAAGRGLQLLFYSVGIGQISSEVPQNLSASRPQDRQFILSSKKLLLSDSGFYLCAWSLAGGVTGELFFGEGSRLTVL.

The gene calls are TRBV5-1 and TRBJ2-5, with TRBD1 identical over 7 bases. The CDR3 is made up of 15 amino acids. CDR1 SGHRS and CDR2 YFSETQ come from the germline V gene. J was trimmed by 5 bases and V by 0 bases; bases with no gene match: 7. Written as DNA, the CDR3 is TGCGCCAGCAGCTTGGCCAGGGGGTTAGGGGAGACCCAGTACTTC. It yields the protein CASSLARGLGETQYF.

In this sample, this clone turned up once. This chain joins TRBV2 and TRBJ2-5, with a possible D match to TRBD1 (6 bases). CDR3 size: 13 residues. V was pared by 4 bases and J by 4 bases, with 10 bases between. The germline V gene encodes CDR1 SNHLY and CDR2 FYNNEI. Here the CDR3 DNA reads TGTGCCAGCAGTGTACAGGGACCAGAGACCCAGTACTTC. Its protein product is CASSVQGPETQYF.

J is TRBJ2-3 and V is TRBV7-2; D unresolved. Germline V gene lookup returns CDR1 SGHTA and CDR2 FQGNSA. Trimming took off 0 bases at V and 6 bases at J, with 13 bases between the two ends. The CDR3 loop spans 15 amino acids. The CDR3 DNA reads as TGTGCCAGCAGCTTAGCTTGGGCCATGCCGGATACGCAGTATTTT. Translation gives CASSLAWAMPDTQYF.

This chain connects TRBV9 to TRBJ1-1, with 9 bases lining up with TRBD1. CDR1 and CDR2 from the germline V gene are SGDLS and YYNGEE. CDR3 size: 15 residues. With V trimmed by 4 bases and J by 5 bases, 9 bases remained unmatched. CDR3 sequence (DNA): TGTGCCAGCAGCAGAGGGACAGGGTTAACAACTGAAGCTTTCTTT. Translated, it gives CASSRGTGLTTEAFF.

The chain has TRBV5-4 and TRBJ2-1; a possible D gene is TRBD1 (5 bases). Trimming stripped 6 bases from V and 5 bases from J, with 21 bases between. The CDR3 consists of 16 residues. The germline gives CDR1 SGHNT, CDR2 YYREEE (reference sequence). The CDR3 is CASTSVGKGSNNEQFF. CDR3 bases: TGTGCCAGCACCTCGGTGGGTAAGGGGTCGAACAATGAGCAGTTCTTC.

The V and J genes are TRBV30 and TRBJ1-2; TRBD1 is a possible D gene (5 bases). Trimming stripped 1 base from V and 2 bases from J, with 8 bases between. Germline V gene sequence: CDR1 GTSNPN, CDR2 SVGIG (reference sequence). The CDR3 has 13 residues. The CDR3 loop is CAWSEAGNYGYTF. DNA for the CDR3: TGTGCCTGGAGTGAAGCAGGGAACTATGGCTACACCTTC.

CDR3 DNA: TGCGCCAGCAGCCAAGATAAGGCTAGCGGGAGGGCAGATACGCAGTATTTT. Translated: CASSQDKASGRADTQYF. The chain carries TRBV4-1 and TRBJ2-3; TRBD2 aligns across 12 bases. This CDR3 is built from 17 residues. Germline CDR1 and CDR2: MGHRA and YSYEKL. The trim removed 0 bases at V and 4 bases at J, leaving 5 bases unmatched.

The chain recombines TRBV7-2 with TRBJ2-1; 11 nucleotides align to TRBD2. V shed 7 bases, J shed 7 bases, and the junction held 15 bases outside the gene matches. The CDR3 runs 17 residues. CDR1 and CDR2 from the germline V gene are SGHTA and FQGNSA. For the CDR3, the DNA is TGTGCCAGCAACAGGACTAGCGGGCCCGGGGGTCGTAATGAGCAGTTCTTC. It is translated as CASNRTSGPGGRNEQFF.